The T cell receptor (beta chain) under discussion was sequenced for a study of blood T cells in healthy people across ages. V shed 5 bases and J 2 bases; nucleotides not matched to a gene: 13. Germline V gene data show CDR1 as MDHEN and CDR2 as SYDVKM. The CDR3 sequence is 19 residues long. Together with a sample-barcoded 5' primer, a J-beta primer mix was included in a second PCR lasting roughly 7 to 11 cycles. TCRdb analysed the 5' RACE reads with MiXCR anew, one entry per CDR3 protein. The table records roughly 800,000 distinct CDR3 sequences, 25% of them present only once. This clonotype appeared a few times. Its antigen is currently unknown. Findings and limits, study-wide: Observed TCR beta diversity per million T cells went down as age went up. This fall followed a roughly linear course with age.

With each sample, at least 5 micrograms of total RNA were extracted. A further study also used this sample, focusing on T cells of mothers and their children. That paper notes: Samples were provided by three healthy Caucasian mothers and their six children. Each child gave about 3 million TCR beta CDR3 reads (each mother, over 9 million).

This TCR derives from a boy between 10 and 17 years old in good health. Sequencing used blood. The chain joins TRBV28 to TRBJ2-7; TRBD2 matches 15 bases. The CDR3 sequence: CASSNPPGTSGGLTYEQYF. CDR3 nucleotide sequence: TGTGCCAGCAGTAACCCTCCCGGGACTAGCGGGGGGTTAACCTACGAGCAGTACTTC.